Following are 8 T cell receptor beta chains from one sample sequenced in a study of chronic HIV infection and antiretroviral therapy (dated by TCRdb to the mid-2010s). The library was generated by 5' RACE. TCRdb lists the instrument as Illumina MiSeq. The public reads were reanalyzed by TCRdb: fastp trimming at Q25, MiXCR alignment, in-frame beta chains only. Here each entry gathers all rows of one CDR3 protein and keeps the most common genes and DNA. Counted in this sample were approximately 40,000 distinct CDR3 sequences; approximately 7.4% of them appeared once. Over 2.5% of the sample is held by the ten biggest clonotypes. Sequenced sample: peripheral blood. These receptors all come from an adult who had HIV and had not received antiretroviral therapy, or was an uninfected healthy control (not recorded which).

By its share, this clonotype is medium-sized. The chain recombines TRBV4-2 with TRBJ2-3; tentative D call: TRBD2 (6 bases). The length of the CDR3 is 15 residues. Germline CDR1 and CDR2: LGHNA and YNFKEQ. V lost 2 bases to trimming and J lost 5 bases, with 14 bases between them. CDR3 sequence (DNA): TGTGCCAGCAGCCAATCTCATCTGGGAGGAGATACGCAGTATTTT. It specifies CASSQSHLGGDTQYF.

The CDR3, as DNA: TGTGCCAGCACGAGGGACGGCGAGCAGTACTTC. Translation gives CASTRDGEQYF. This chain uses TRBV6-2 or TRBV6-3 with TRBJ2-7; perhaps D is TRBD1 or TRBD2 (5 bases each). Trimming pared 7 bases from V and 6 bases from J, leaving 10 bases between. The CDR3 sequence is 11 residues long. Germline V gene sequence: CDR1 MNHEY, CDR2 SVGEGT.

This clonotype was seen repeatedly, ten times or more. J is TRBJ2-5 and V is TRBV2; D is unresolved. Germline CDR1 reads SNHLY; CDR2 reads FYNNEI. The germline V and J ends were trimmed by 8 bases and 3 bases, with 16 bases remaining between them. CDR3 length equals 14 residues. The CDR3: CASQPTAGEETQYF. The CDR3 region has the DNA TGTGCCAGCCAGCCCACGGCAGGTGAAGAGACCCAGTACTTC. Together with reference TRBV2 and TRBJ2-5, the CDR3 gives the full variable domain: EPEVTQTPSHQVTQMGQEVILRCVPISNHLYFYWYRQILGQKVEFLVSFYNNEISEKSEIFDDQFSVERPDGSNFTLKIRSTKLEDSAMYFCASQPTAGEETQYFGPGTRLLVL.

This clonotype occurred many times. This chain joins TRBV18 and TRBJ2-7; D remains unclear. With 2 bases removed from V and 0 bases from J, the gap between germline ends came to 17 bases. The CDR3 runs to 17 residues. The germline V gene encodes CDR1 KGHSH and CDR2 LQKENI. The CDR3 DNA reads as TGTGCCAGCTCACCATTCACCCCGCCTTGGAGCTCCTACGAGCAGTACTTC. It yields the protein CASSPFTPPWSSYEQYF.

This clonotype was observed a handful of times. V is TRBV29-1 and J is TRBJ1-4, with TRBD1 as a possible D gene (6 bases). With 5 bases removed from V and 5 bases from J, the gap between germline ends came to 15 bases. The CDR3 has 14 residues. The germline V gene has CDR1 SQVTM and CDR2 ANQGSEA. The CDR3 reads CSVQTGKANEKLFF. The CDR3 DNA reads TGCAGCGTTCAAACAGGGAAGGCAAATGAAAAACTGTTTTTT.

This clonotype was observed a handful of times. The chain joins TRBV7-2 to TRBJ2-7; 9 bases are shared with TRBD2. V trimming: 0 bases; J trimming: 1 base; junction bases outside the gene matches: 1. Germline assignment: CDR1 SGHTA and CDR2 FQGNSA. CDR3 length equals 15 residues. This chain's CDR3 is CASSLALAGSYEQYF. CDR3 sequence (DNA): TGTGCCAGCAGCTTAGCCCTAGCGGGGTCCTACGAGCAGTACTTC.

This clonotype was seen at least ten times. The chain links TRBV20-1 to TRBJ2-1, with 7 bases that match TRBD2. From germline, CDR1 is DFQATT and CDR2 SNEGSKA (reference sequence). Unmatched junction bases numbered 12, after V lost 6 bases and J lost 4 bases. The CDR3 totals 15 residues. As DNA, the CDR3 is TGCAGTGCGAAAGTAACGGGACTAAATTACAATGAGCAGTTCTTC. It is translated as CSAKVTGLNYNEQFF.

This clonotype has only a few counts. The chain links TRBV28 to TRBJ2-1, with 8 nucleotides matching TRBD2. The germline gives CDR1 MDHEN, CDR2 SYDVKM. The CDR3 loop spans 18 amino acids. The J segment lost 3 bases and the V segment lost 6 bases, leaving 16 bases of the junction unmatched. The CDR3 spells CASRAGTTGTSGYNEQFF. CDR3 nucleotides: TGTGCCAGCAGAGCCGGGACAACCGGGACTAGTGGCTACAATGAGCAGTTCTTC.